The entry that follows covers one T cell receptor beta chain sequence. Clones were read by immunoSEQ multiplex PCR, and TCRdb kept only the in-frame ones, dropping some. Of about 2 million clones listed, roughly 95% were seen once; the top ten hold 0.1% to 0.15%. This record comes from a study of shared clonotypes between healthy human individuals. CDR1 is LNHDA and CDR2 is SQIVND in the germline V gene (reference sequence). The CDR3 runs to 14 residues. V lost 8 bases and J lost 0, with 11 bases in between. This sequence originates from a man younger than 35 in good health. Sequenced input: naive CD4+ T cells sorted from blood. Subset defined: CD45RA+ positively selected. The V and J genes are TRBV19 and TRBJ1-3, with no clear D. The CDR3 spells CASLPRDSGNTIYF. CDR3 nucleotides: TGTGCCAGTCTGCCGAGGGACTCTGGAAACACCATATATTTT.